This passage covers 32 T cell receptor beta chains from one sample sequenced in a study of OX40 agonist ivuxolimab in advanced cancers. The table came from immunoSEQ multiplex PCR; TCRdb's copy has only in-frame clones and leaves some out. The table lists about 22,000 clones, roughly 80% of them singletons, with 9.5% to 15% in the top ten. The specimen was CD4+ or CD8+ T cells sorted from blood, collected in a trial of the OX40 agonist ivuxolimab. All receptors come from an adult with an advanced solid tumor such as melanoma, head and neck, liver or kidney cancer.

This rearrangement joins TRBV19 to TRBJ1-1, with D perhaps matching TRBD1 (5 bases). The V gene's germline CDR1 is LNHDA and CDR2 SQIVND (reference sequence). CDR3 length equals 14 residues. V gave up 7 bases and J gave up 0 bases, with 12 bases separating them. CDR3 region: CASTPGGMNTEAFF. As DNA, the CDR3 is TGTGCCAGTACCCCCGGGGGGATGAACACTGAAGCTTTCTTT.

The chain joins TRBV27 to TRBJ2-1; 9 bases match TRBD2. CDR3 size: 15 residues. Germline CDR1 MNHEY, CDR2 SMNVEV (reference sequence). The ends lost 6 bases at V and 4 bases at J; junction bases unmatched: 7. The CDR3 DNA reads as TGTGCCAGCAGAATCACGAGCGGGGGGTACAATGAGCAGTTCTTC. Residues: CASRITSGGYNEQFF.

The DNA for the CDR3 is TGTGCCAGCAGAGAACCGGGACGAGCCTATGGCTACACCTTC. Protein sequence: CASREPGRAYGYTF. J is TRBJ1-2 and V is TRBV6-1; tentatively, D is TRBD1 (5 bases). CDR3 length: 14 amino acids. The germline V and J ends were trimmed by 6 bases and 4 bases, with 15 bases remaining between them. The germline CDR1 and CDR2 sequences are MNHNS and SASEGT.

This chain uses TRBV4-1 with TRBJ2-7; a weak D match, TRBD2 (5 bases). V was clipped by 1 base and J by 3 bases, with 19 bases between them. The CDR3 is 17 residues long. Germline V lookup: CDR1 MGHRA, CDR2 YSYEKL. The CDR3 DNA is TGCGCCAGCAGCCAAGTGTTTAGTCCGGGGAGCGACTACGAGCAGTACTTC. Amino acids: CASSQVFSPGSDYEQYF.

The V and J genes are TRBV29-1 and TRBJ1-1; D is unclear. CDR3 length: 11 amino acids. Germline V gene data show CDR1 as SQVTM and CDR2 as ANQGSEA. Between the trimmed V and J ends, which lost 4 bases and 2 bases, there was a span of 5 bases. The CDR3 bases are TGCAGCGTTGTCAGAAACACTGAAGCTTTCTTT. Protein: CSVVRNTEAFF.

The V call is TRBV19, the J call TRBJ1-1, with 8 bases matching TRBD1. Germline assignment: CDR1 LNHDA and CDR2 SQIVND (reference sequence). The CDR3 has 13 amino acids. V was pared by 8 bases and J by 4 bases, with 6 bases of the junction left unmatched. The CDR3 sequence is CASAGGAGTEAFF. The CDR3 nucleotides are TGTGCCAGTGCAGGGGGCGCGGGCACTGAAGCTTTCTTT. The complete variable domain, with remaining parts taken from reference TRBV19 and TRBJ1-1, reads DGGITQSPKYLFRKEGQNVTLSCEQNLNHDAMYWYRQDPGQGLRLIYYSQIVNDFQKGDIAEGYSVSREKKESFPLTVTSAQKNPTAFYLCASAGGAGTEAFFGQGTRLTVV.

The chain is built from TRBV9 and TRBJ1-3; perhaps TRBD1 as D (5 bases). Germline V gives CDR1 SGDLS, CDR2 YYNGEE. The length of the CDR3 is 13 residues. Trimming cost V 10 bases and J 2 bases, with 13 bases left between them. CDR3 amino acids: CASKQDPGNTIYF. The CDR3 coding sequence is TGTGCCTCCAAACAGGACCCTGGAAACACCATATATTTT.

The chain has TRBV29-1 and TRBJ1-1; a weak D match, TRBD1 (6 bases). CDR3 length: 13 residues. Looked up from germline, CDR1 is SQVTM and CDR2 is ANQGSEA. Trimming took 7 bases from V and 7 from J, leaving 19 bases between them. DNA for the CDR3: TGCAGCGCTGCCCAACAGGGACATGGTGAAGCTTTCTTT. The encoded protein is CSAAQQGHGEAFF.

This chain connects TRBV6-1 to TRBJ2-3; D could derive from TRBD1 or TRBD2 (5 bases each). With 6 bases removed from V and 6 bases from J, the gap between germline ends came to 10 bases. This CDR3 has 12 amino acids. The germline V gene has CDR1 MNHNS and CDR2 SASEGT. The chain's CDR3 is CASRGVQDTQYF. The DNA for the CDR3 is TGTGCCAGCAGGGGGGTTCAGGATACGCAGTATTTT.

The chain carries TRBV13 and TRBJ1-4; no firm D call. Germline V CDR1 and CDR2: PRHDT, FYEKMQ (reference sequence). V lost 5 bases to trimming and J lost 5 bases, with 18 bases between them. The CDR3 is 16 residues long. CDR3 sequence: CASSPGYGPGNEKLFF. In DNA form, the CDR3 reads TGTGCCAGCAGCCCCGGCTATGGCCCGGGGAATGAAAAACTGTTTTTT. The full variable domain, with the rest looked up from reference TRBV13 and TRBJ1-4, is AAGVIQSPRHLIKEKRETATLKCYPIPRHDTVYWYQQGPGQDPQFLISFYEKMQSDKGSIPDRFSAQQFSDYHSELNMSSLELGDSALYFCASSPGYGPGNEKLFFGSGTQLSVL.

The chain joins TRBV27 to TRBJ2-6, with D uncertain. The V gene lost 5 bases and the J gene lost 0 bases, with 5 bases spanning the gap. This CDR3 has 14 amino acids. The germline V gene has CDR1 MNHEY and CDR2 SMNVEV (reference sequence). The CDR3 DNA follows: TGTGCCAGCAGTGCCCTCTCTGGGGCCAACGTCCTGACTTTC. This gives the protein CASSALSGANVLTF.

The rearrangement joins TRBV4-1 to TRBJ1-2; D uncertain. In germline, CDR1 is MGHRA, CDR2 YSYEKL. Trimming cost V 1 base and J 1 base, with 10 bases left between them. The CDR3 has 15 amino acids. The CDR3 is CASSQAPRFNYGYTF. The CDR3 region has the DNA TGCGCCAGCAGCCAAGCTCCCAGGTTTAACTATGGCTACACCTTC.

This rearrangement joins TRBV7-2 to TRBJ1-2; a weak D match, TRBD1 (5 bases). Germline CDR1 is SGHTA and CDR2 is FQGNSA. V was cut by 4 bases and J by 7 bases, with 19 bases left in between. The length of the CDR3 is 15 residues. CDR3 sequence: CASSSGGNLGRGYTF. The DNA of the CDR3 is TGTGCCAGCAGCTCCGGGGGGAACTTGGGTCGTGGCTACACCTTC.

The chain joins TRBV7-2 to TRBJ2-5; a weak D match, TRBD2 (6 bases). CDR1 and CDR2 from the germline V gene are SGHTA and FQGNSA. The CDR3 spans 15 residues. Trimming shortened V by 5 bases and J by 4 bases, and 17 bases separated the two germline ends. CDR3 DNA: TGTGCCAGCAGCGCCTTTGCGGGGAACAGAGAGACCCAGTACTTC. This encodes CASSAFAGNRETQYF.

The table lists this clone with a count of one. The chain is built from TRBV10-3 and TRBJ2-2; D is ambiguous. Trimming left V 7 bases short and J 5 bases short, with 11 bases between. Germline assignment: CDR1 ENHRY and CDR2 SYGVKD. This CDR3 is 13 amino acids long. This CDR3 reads CAIKNLLTGELFF. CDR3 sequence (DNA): TGTGCCATCAAAAATCTGTTAACCGGGGAGCTGTTTTTT.

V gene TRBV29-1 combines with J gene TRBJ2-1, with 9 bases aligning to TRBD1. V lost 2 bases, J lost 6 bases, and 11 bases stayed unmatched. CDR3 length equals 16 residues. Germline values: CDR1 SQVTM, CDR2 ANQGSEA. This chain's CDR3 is CSVETNSGTGLNEQFF. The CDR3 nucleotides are TGCAGCGTTGAAACGAATTCCGGGACAGGGCTCAATGAGCAGTTCTTC.

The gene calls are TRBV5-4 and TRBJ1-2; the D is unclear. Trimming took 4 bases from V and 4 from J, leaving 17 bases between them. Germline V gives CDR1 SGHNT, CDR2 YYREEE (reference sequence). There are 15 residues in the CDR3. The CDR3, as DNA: TGTGCCAGCAGCCGCTCCGTCGGGGAAAGCTATGGCTACACCTTC. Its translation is CASSRSVGESYGYTF.

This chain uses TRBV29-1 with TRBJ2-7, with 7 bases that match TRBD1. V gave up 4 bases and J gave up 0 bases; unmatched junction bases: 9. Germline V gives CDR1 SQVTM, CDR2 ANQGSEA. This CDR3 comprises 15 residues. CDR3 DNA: TGCAGCGTTGTACTTGGGGACAGTATCTCCTACGAGCAGTACTTC. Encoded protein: CSVVLGDSISYEQYF.

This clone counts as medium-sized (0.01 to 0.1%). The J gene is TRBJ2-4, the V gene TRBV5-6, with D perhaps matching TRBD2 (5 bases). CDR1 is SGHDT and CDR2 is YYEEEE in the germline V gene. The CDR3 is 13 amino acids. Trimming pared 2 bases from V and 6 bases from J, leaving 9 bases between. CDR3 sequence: CASSFRTVNIQYF. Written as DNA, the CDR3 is TGTGCCAGCAGCTTTCGGACTGTAAACATTCAGTACTTC.

CDR3 nucleotides: TGCGCCAGCAGTAAGGGGCCGACCCAGCATTTT. Translated, it gives CASSKGPTQHF. The chain has TRBV10-2 and TRBJ1-5, with D possibly matching TRBD1 (5 bases). In germline, CDR1 is WSHSY, CDR2 SAAADI. The CDR3 runs 11 residues. Trimming removed 5 bases from V and 11 bases from J, with 10 bases in between.

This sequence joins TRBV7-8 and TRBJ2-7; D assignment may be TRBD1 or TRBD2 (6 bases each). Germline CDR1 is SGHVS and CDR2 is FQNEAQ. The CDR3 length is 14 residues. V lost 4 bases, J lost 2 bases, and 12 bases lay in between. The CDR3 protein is CASSSLGGPYEQYF. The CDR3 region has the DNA TGTGCCAGCAGCTCACTCGGGGGCCCCTACGAGCAGTACTTC. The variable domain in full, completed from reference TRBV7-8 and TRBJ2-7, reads GAGVSQSPRYKVAKRGQDVALRCDPISGHVSLFWYQQALGQGPEFLTYFQNEAQLDKSGLPSDRFFAERPEGSVSTLKIQRTQQEDSAVYLCASSSLGGPYEQYFGPGTRLTVT.

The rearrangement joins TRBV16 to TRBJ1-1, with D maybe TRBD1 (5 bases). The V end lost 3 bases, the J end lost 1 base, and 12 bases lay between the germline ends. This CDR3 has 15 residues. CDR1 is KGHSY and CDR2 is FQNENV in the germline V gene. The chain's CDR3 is CASSHSDSQNTEAFF. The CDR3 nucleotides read TGTGCCAGCAGCCACTCCGACAGCCAGAACACTGAAGCTTTCTTT.

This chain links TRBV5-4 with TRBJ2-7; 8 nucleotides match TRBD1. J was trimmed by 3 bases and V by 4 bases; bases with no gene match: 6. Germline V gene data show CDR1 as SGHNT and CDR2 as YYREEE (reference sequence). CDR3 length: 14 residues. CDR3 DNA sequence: TGTGCCAGCAGCCAAGACAGGGGAATCTACGAGCAGTACTTC. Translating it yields CASSQDRGIYEQYF.

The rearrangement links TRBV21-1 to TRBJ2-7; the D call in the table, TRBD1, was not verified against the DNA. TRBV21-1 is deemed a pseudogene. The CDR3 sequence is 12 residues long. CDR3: CASSCRGGEQYF. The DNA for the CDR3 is TGTGCCAGCAGCTGTAGGGGCGGCGAGCAGTACTTC.

The CDR3 sequence: CASSYRQGMSNQPQHF. CDR3 DNA: TGTGCCAGTAGTTATAGACAGGGCATGAGCAATCAGCCCCAGCATTTT. The chain has TRBV19 and TRBJ1-5; 7 nucleotides agree with TRBD1. Looked up from germline, CDR1 is LNHDA and CDR2 is SQIVND (reference sequence). There are 16 residues in the CDR3. Unmatched junction bases numbered 8, after V lost 5 bases and J lost 1 base.

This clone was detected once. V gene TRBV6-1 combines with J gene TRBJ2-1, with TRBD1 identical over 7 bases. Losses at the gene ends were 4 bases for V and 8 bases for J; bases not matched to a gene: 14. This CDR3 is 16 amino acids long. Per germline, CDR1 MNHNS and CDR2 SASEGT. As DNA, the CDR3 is TGTGCCAGCAGTGGACAGGGTCACGACTCTCTCGATGAGCAGTTCTTC. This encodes CASSGQGHDSLDEQFF.

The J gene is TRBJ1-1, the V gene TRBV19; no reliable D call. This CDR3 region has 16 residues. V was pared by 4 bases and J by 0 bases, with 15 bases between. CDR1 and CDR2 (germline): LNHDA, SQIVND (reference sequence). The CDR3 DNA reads TGTGCCAGTAGTAAGATGGGGTTATTAATGAACACTGAAGCTTTCTTT. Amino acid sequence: CASSKMGLLMNTEAFF. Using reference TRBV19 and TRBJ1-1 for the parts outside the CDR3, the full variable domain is DGGITQSPKYLFRKEGQNVTLSCEQNLNHDAMYWYRQDPGQGLRLIYYSQIVNDFQKGDIAEGYSVSREKKESFPLTVTSAQKNPTAFYLCASSKMGLLMNTEAFFGQGTRLTVV.

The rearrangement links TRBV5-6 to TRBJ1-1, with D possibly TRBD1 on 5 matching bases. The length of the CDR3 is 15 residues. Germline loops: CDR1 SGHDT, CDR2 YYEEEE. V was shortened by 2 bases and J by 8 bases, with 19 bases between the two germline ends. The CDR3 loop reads CASSFPVTGTGEAFF. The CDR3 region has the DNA TGTGCCAGCAGCTTCCCGGTAACAGGTACTGGGGAAGCTTTCTTT.

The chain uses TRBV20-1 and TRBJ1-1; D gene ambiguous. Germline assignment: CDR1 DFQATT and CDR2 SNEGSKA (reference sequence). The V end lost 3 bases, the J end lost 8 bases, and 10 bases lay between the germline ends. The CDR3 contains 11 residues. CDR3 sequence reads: CSASLGREAFF. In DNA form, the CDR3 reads TGCAGTGCTAGCTTGGGCCGGGAAGCTTTCTTT.

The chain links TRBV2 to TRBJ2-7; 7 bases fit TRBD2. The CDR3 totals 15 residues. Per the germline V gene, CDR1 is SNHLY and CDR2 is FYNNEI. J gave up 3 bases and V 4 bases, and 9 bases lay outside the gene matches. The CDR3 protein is CASSARGGVGYEQYF. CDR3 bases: TGTGCCAGCAGTGCCCGGGGAGGGGTGGGCTACGAGCAGTACTTC.

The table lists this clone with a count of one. CDR3 loop: CASRISHDSLNQPQHF. As DNA, the CDR3 is TGTGCCAGCAGAATCTCCCATGACAGCCTCAATCAGCCCCAGCATTTT. The chain recombines TRBV6-4 with TRBJ1-5; tentatively, D is TRBD1 (5 bases). The germline V and J ends were trimmed by 6 bases and 3 bases, with 18 bases remaining between them. The germline CDR1 and CDR2 sequences are MRHNA and SNTAGT. The CDR3 extends over 16 amino acids.

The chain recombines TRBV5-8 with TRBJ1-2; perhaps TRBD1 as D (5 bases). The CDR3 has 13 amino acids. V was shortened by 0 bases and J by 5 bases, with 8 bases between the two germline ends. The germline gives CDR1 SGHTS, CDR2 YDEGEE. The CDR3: CASSLEGTYGYTF. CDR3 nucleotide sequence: TGTGCCAGCAGCTTGGAGGGGACTTATGGCTACACCTTC.